The present entry profiles one T cell receptor (beta chain) with its context. Its antigen is currently not known. No base qualities exist here, and no much larger clone lies one base off it. The sample comes from a study of blood T cell repertoires in COVID-19 (dated by TCRdb to the early 2020s). Study-wide context: Collaborator samples came from the United States, Italy and Spain and covered acute and convalescent phases of COVID-19. HLA class I and class II types, where available, came from metadata supplied by the sample provider rather than from assay-based typing. A freely available public database, intended as a resource for researchers studying the immune response to SARS-CoV-2, is where the repertoires were released. Samples were obtained from the ongoing ImmuneRACE study (first 160 participants) and from 950 to 1,500 subjects provided by 6 global collaborators. Subjects who had been exposed to COVID-19, were actively infected with it, or had recovered from it provided the deeply sampled blood TCRbeta repertoires that made up the dataset. A de-identified subject ID, COVID-19 status, age in years and sex were almost always included in the sample metadata. The material from the prospective study consisted of cDNA or gDNA derived from T cells, B-cell-depleted T cells, or PBMCs.

The CDR3 covers 14 residues, taking in both the cysteine and the phenylalanine. Just CDR3 DNA is preserved here, 42 bases in frame from base 1. From the germline V gene (reference sequence), CDR1 is GTSNPN and CDR2 is SVGIG. V loses 0 bases, J loses 7 bases, and the germline ends lie 12 bases apart. Results and caveats for the whole study, not just this receptor: Clinical and demographic metadata were provided uncurated, with the amount varying by source and participant.

Participants in the prospective study were enrolled through a virtual design, were aged about 18 to 100 years, and lived in approximately 25 United States geographic areas. To assign participants to cohorts, the prospective study relied on clinical history that participants themselves reported in a screening survey and a study questionnaire. Each participant in the prospective study had whole blood, serum and a nasopharyngeal or oropharyngeal swab collected by mobile phlebotomists. Prospective study participants could optionally give additional blood draws and questionnaires over an approximately 2-month period. Prospective study blood samples were shipped either frozen or at room temperature before DNA extraction. TCRbeta CDR3 regions were amplified from genomic DNA using the immunoSEQ Assay, a bias-controlled multiplex PCR. The original pipeline was this. Nucleated cell counts per sample were estimated from amplification of reference gene primers within the assay. Sequence reads were collapsed and filtered to measure the absolute abundance of every unique TCRbeta CDR3 rearrangement. Productive Simpson clonality was computed per sample as the square root of Simpson's diversity index over productive rearrangements. TCRdb mirrors the immuneACCESS table, restricted to in-frame sequences. Some clones are absent from its copies; in checked studies, under half trace to an unresolved V gene, and the reason for the others is unknown. That table furnishes V, J and clone size, whereas the DNA furnished D and trimming. The sample yields hundreds of thousands of clones; 90% were counted once. The top ten hold 1.5% to 2% of the sample.

This receptor was obtained from a woman in her late teens or twenties with acute COVID-19. The V and J segments used are TRBV30 and TRBJ1-4; the D gene cannot be resolved reliably. Sequenced: PBMCs or T cells enriched from blood (not recorded which). The DNA sequence is as follows: TGTGCCTGGAGTGTCGGAGGTCCTGGTGAAAAACTGTTTTTT. Its protein is CAWSVGGPGEKLFF.